One and the same sample provided the 8 T cell receptor beta chains below, sequenced in a study of T-cell reconstitution after alpha-beta-depleted transplantation in children. A library of TCRbeta sequences, prepared with unique molecular identifiers, was generated. TCRdb itself ran the PCR reads through MiXCR, one entry per CDR3 protein. This sample has some 520,000 distinct CDR3 sequences; about 30% occur once, and the top ten carry 2% to 3%. Sequenced material: PBMCs from the stem cell graft donor, taken from the stem cell graft. The receptors stem from a human donor who donated a stem cell graft to a child with aplastic anemia.

V is TRBV12-3 or TRBV12-4 and J is TRBJ1-2; possibly TRBD1 for D (6 bases). V was cut by 6 bases and J by 3 bases, with 14 bases left in between. CDR3 length: 14 amino acids. The CDR3 DNA is TGTGCCAGCAGCCTGAGGGGGGTGGACTATGGCTACACCTTC. Its protein is CASSLRGVDYGYTF.

This clonotype has more than one count but fewer than ten. This chain connects TRBV7-9 to TRBJ1-4; 9 nucleotides line up with TRBD1. Trimming removed 8 bases from V and 8 bases from J; junction bases left unmatched: 9. The CDR3 consists of 14 residues. CDR1 and CDR2 (germline): SEHNR, FQNEAQ (reference sequence). In DNA, the CDR3 is TGTGCCAGCGAGTCGAGGACAGGGGAAGAAAAACTGTTTTTT. This encodes CASESRTGEEKLFF.

This clonotype was seen a handful of times. The rearrangement links TRBV20-1 to TRBJ2-5; TRBD2 matches at 10 bases. CDR3 length: 17 residues. The ends lost 3 bases at V and 2 bases at J; junction bases unmatched: 12. Germline V lookup: CDR1 DFQATT, CDR2 SNEGSKA (reference sequence). The CDR3 DNA reads TGCAGTGCTAGTTTTCCAAATAGCGGGAGGCCACAAGAGACCCAGTACTTC. Amino acids: CSASFPNSGRPQETQYF.

The chain has TRBV20-1 and TRBJ1-6, with 7 bases that match TRBD1. V lost 4 bases and J lost 7; bases outside the gene matches: 7. CDR3 length: 14 residues. Germline V lookup: CDR1 DFQATT, CDR2 SNEGSKA (reference sequence). DNA of the CDR3: TGCAGTGCTAATCCGACAGGGTTGAATTCACCCCTCCACTTT. It specifies CSANPTGLNSPLHF.

The chain joins TRBV19 to TRBJ1-3; D ambiguous. The CDR3 is 16 residues long. The germline V gene has CDR1 LNHDA and CDR2 SQIVND (reference sequence). Trimming left V 4 bases short and J 3 bases short, with 16 bases between. CDR3 bases: TGTGCCAGTAGTACCTCCCCCATTGGATTTGGAAACACCATATATTTT. Its protein product is CASSTSPIGFGNTIYF.

This clonotype was counted a few times. V usage is TRBV29-1 and J usage is TRBJ1-4; D gene uncertain. Germline V CDR1 and CDR2: SQVTM, ANQGSEA. This CDR3 comprises 15 residues. With 0 bases removed from V and 3 bases from J, the gap between germline ends came to 11 bases. CDR3 bases: TGCAGCGTTGAAGAACCGAGAGGACCTAATGAAAAACTGTTTTTT. It codes for CSVEEPRGPNEKLFF.

This clonotype has just a few counts. The chain carries TRBV12-3 or TRBV12-4 and TRBJ2-1; unclear D gene. CDR3 length: 14 residues. V was trimmed by 7 bases and J by 2 bases, leaving 12 bases between them. CDR3 DNA sequence: TGTGCCAGCAAAGAGGAGTTCCCCTACAATGAGCAGTTCTTC. Its translation is CASKEEFPYNEQFF.

This sequence joins TRBV20-1 and TRBJ2-3; D is perhaps TRBD2 (6 bases). This CDR3 contains 15 residues. CDR1 and CDR2 from the germline V gene are DFQATT and SNEGSKA (reference sequence). The ends were cut back, 5 bases at V and 3 bases at J, with 18 bases in the middle. Here the CDR3 DNA reads TGCAGTGCTGCGCCGCCCCTACTAGCAACAGATACGCAGTATTTT. Its protein product is CSAAPPLLATDTQYF.